This entry features one T cell receptor beta chain sequence. This clone was seen only a few times. Its cognate antigen has yet to be identified. No base qualities exist here, and no much larger clone lies one base off it. The library was obtained by the immunoSEQ multiplex PCR assay. Drawn from immuneACCESS, this table holds only the in-frame rearrangements with V and J called that TCRdb kept. Clones are partly lost; checked studies trace under half to an unresolved V gene and leave the rest unexplained. The sample data list some 660,000 clones, and roughly 86% of these were observed just once. Over 0.008% of the sample is in the top ten clones. This entry is derived from a study of shared T cell receptors in the human thymus (dated by TCRdb to 2020 to 2023). Regarding the study in general: The study investigated the way shared, self-reactive T-cell receptor alpha chains are produced in the human thymus.

The germline V gene supplies CDR1 MNHEY and CDR2 SVGAGI. From cysteine to phenylalanine, the CDR3 is 15 amino acids long. Only the CDR3 part of the read is kept: 45 bases, read in frame from the first base. Clipping removes 8 bases from V and 4 bases from J, with 13 as the unmatched junction base count. The sample also formed part of further work on human thymus T cells. The second publication reports: Donors were immunologically healthy infants undergoing open corrective cardiac surgery for congenital heart defects in Finland. Thymus tissue was collected as surgical resects that were removed during corrective cardiac surgery. Biased V and J gene segment usage appeared to be present in both thymic and peripheral blood repertoires. Highly overlapping thymic TCR repertoires among unrelated individuals were reported in the related research. TCR alpha and beta repertoires from fewer than ten infant thymus samples and four related peripheral blood samples were characterized in the study. The cohort included about 6 male and a couple of female infants, with donor ages spanning 7 to 244 days. Thymocytes were released mechanically from tissue and stored at -70 °C as pellets of roughly 9.5-31 million cells. A QIAsymphony instrument was used to extract genomic DNA from the frozen cell pellets. TCRB and TCRAD loci were amplified from a standardized quantity of quality-controlled genomic DNA using the immunoSEQ multiplex PCR assay. The amplicons spanned the V(D)J region and were long enough to cover the CDR3 and allow V and J genes to be identified. The amplicons were sequenced on an Illumina platform via the commercial immunoSEQ service. Primer bias and sequencing errors were corrected using previously described methods, and TCRAD and TCRB definitions followed the IMGT database. Analysis of the repertoires was done with immunoSEQ Analyzer 3.0 and VDJTools and included basic statistics, V/J segment usage, diversity estimates, rarefaction and pairwise overlap. Diversity was estimated with Chao1, ChaoE, Efron-Thisted, Shannon and inverse Simpson indices, and also on datasets down-sampled to the smallest sample. Repertoire overlap used strict matching of CDR3 nucleotide sequence, V gene and J gene, with Jaccard-based multidimensional scaling clustering. Thymus samples yielded on average about 810,000 unique TCRB clonotypes, compared with roughly 76,000 from blood samples.

The rearrangement joined TRBV6-5 to TRBJ2-7; 8 junctional bases match TRBD2. The sample taken for sequencing was thymocytes. The source of this sequence is a boy younger than two with a congenital heart defect. Donor details come from another sample of the same person, matched by shared clones. DNA sequence: TGTGCCAGCTCACACCGGGCTAGCGGGTTGTACGAGCAGTACTTC. The resulting protein is CASSHRASGLYEQYF.